The 26 T cell receptor beta chains presented below share a single source sample, sequenced in a study of patients and donors after allogeneic stem cell transplantation. TCRdb itself ran the RT-PCR reads through MiXCR, one entry per CDR3 protein. The table lists around 200,000 distinct CDR3 sequences, around 40% of them singletons. The sample was blood, either unsorted or a sorted T cell fraction (not recorded which). These receptors all stem from a human donor who was either an allogeneic HSCT recipient or a stem cell or donor lymphocyte infusion donor (not recorded which). It is not recorded whose cells these are; they may come from a transplant donor.

The gene calls are TRBV27 and TRBJ1-1, with D perhaps matching TRBD1 (5 bases). CDR1 is MNHEY and CDR2 is SMNVEV in the germline V gene (reference sequence). Trimming left V 4 bases short and J 3 bases short, with 12 bases between. The CDR3 extends over 14 amino acids. CDR3 nucleotides: TGTGCCAGCAGTTCCATCCGGGGGGACACTGAAGCTTTCTTT. Translation gives CASSSIRGDTEAFF.

This clonotype appeared many times. The rearrangement joins TRBV20-1 to TRBJ1-1; D remains unclear. Germline V CDR1 and CDR2: DFQATT, SNEGSKA (reference sequence). V lost 5 bases, J lost 1 base, and 8 bases lay in between. The CDR3 covers 12 residues. CDR3 loop: CSAVSTNTEAFF. The DNA for the CDR3 is TGCAGTGCTGTCTCAACGAACACTGAAGCTTTCTTT.

The rearrangement uses TRBV20-1 and TRBJ1-4, with TRBD1 matching 7 bases. In germline, CDR1 is DFQATT, CDR2 SNEGSKA (reference sequence). This CDR3 contains 13 residues. The V gene end was trimmed by 4 bases and the J gene end by 7 bases; junction bases not matched to a gene: 6. The CDR3 loop reads CSATQQGTEKLFF. The CDR3 nucleotides are TGCAGTGCTACTCAACAGGGGACTGAAAAACTGTTTTTT.

This clonotype has more than one count but fewer than ten. The chain recombines TRBV4-1 with TRBJ2-2; D ambiguous. The V gene's germline CDR1 is MGHRA and CDR2 YSYEKL. The length of the CDR3 is 16 residues. Trimming removed 1 base from V and 7 bases from J, with 16 bases in between. CDR3 in amino acids: CASSQVTAMGSGELFF. Written as DNA, the CDR3 is TGCGCCAGCAGCCAAGTAACGGCAATGGGTAGCGGGGAGCTGTTTTTT.

This clonotype was picked up a small number of times. V and J are TRBV20-1 and TRBJ2-7; D is ambiguous. This CDR3 is 12 amino acids long. Trimming removed 3 bases from V and 5 bases from J, with 11 bases in between. Germline V gives CDR1 DFQATT, CDR2 SNEGSKA (reference sequence). The CDR3 DNA reads as TGCAGTGCTAGTTCCGGTATGAACGAGCAGTACTTC. Amino acid sequence: CSASSGMNEQYF.

This clonotype was found a few times. V usage is TRBV19 and J usage is TRBJ1-2, with a possible D match to TRBD1 (5 bases). Trimming shortened V by 7 bases and J by 4 bases, and 13 bases separated the two germline ends. This CDR3 comprises 13 residues. Per the germline V gene, CDR1 is LNHDA and CDR2 is SQIVND (reference sequence). In DNA form, the CDR3 reads TGTGCCAGTACTCCGACAGAAGTCTATGGCTACACCTTC. It translates to CASTPTEVYGYTF.

The rearrangement links TRBV5-6 to TRBJ2-5; D gene uncertain. Germline V gives CDR1 SGHDT, CDR2 YYEEEE. Trimming took off 4 bases at V and 0 bases at J, with 13 bases between the two ends. CDR3 length: 15 residues. The CDR3 here is CASSLLRSYQETQYF. Here the CDR3 DNA reads TGTGCCAGCAGCCTCCTCCGGAGTTACCAAGAGACCCAGTACTTC.

This chain uses TRBV4-2 with TRBJ1-2; D remains unclear. The germline V and J ends were trimmed by 0 bases and 4 bases, with 12 bases remaining between them. The germline gives CDR1 LGHNA, CDR2 YNFKEQ. The CDR3 is 15 residues long. The CDR3 protein is CASSQDLGLAYGYTF. DNA of the CDR3: TGTGCCAGCAGCCAAGATCTAGGACTGGCCTATGGCTACACCTTC.

The V gene is TRBV29-1, the J gene TRBJ1-1; a weak D match, TRBD1 (5 bases). V was pared by 5 bases and J by 4 bases, with 17 bases between. The CDR3 has 14 residues. Germline V gene sequence: CDR1 SQVTM, CDR2 ANQGSEA. The CDR3 nucleotides read TGCAGCGTTCACGGCAGGGCGCCACCCACTGAAGCTTTCTTT. Translated, it gives CSVHGRAPPTEAFF.

This clonotype was picked up many times. V and J are TRBV29-1 and TRBJ2-5, with 7 bases fitting TRBD1. The CDR3 sequence is 13 residues long. The junction had 10 bases not matched to a gene; V was cut back by 8 bases and J by 4 bases. In germline, CDR1 is SQVTM, CDR2 ANQGSEA. CDR3 residues: CSSRQGAAETQYF. The DNA of the CDR3 is TGCAGCTCCCGACAGGGCGCGGCAGAGACCCAGTACTTC.

The sample holds a few counts of this clonotype. This chain links TRBV15 with TRBJ1-2, with a tentative D call TRBD1 (6 bases). The CDR3 totals 15 residues. CDR1 and CDR2 (germline): LNHNV, YYDKDF (reference sequence). V lost 0 bases and J 6 bases, leaving 14 bases between the germline ends. The CDR3 protein is CATSRDPRGLDGYTF. The CDR3 coding sequence is TGTGCCACCAGCAGAGATCCCCGGGGGCTCGATGGCTACACCTTC.

This clonotype has only a few counts. The chain has TRBV28 and TRBJ2-7; 8 bases map to TRBD1. J lost 3 bases, V lost 6 bases, and 7 bases had no gene match. The V gene's germline CDR1 is MDHEN and CDR2 SYDVKM. The CDR3 loop spans 14 amino acids. CDR3 loop: CASSSGQAIYEQYF. The CDR3 nucleotides read TGTGCCAGCAGCTCGGGACAGGCGATCTACGAGCAGTACTTC.

The V call is TRBV28, the J call TRBJ2-5; TRBD2 matches 8 bases. The V gene's germline CDR1 is MDHEN and CDR2 SYDVKM. The CDR3 runs 14 residues. The V segment lost 3 bases and the J segment 4 bases; nucleotides outside the gene matches: 4. The DNA of the CDR3 is TGTGCCAGCAGTTTTGGCGGGGGGCGAGAGACCCAGTACTTC. Protein: CASSFGGGRETQYF. Based on the CDR3 plus reference TRBV28 and TRBJ2-5, the full variable domain is DVKVTQSSRYLVKRTGEKVFLECVQDMDHENMFWYRQDPGLGLRLIYFSYDVKMKEKGDIPEGYSVSREKKERFSLILESASTNQTSMYLCASSFGGGRETQYFGPGTRLLVL.

This chain connects TRBV2 to TRBJ2-3, with a possible D match to TRBD2 (5 bases). Trimming left V 6 bases short and J 2 bases short, with 15 bases between. The CDR3 contains 15 residues. The germline V gene has CDR1 SNHLY and CDR2 FYNNEI. CDR3 sequence (DNA): TGTGCCAGCAGGGACTTTTCCCCGACCACAGATACGCAGTATTTT. Protein: CASRDFSPTTDTQYF.

This clonotype was counted between two and nine times. CDR3 coding DNA: TGTGCCAGCAGCTTCGATAGCAATCAGCCCCAGCATTTT. Encoded protein: CASSFDSNQPQHF. V is TRBV3-1 and J is TRBJ1-5; D remains unclear. Germline V lookup: CDR1 LGHDT, CDR2 YNNKEL (reference sequence). The CDR3 contains 13 residues. The V and J ends lost 5 bases and 0 bases respectively, with 5 bases between them.

The V gene is TRBV4-2, the J gene TRBJ2-1; 12 positions agree with TRBD2. CDR1 LGHNA and CDR2 YNFKEQ come from the germline V gene. V shed 5 bases and J 5 bases; nucleotides not matched to a gene: 10. This CDR3 is 17 amino acids long. CDR3 sequence: CASSSSPTSGGNNEQFF. CDR3 coding DNA: TGTGCCAGCAGCTCCTCTCCTACTAGCGGGGGGAACAATGAGCAGTTCTTC.

The V call is TRBV5-1, the J call TRBJ2-1; possibly TRBD1 or TRBD2 for D (5 bases each). In germline, CDR1 is SGHRS, CDR2 YFSETQ. The length of the CDR3 is 17 residues. V lost 2 bases to trimming and J lost 1 base, with 16 bases between them. CDR3 coding DNA: TGCGCCAGCAGCTTTTTCAGGGACGTAGGTTCCTACAATGAGCAGTTCTTC. As protein: CASSFFRDVGSYNEQFF.

The V call is TRBV4-2, the J call TRBJ1-1; 9 bases fit TRBD1. This CDR3 has 15 residues. Germline lookup yields CDR1 LGHNA and CDR2 YNFKEQ. V dropped 2 bases and J dropped 4; count of bases not matched to a gene: 5. Here the CDR3 DNA reads TGTGCCAGCAGCCAACGAGACAGGGGGTTCACTGAAGCTTTCTTT. Translated: CASSQRDRGFTEAFF.

This clonotype was counted only a few times. For the CDR3, the DNA is TGCAGTGCTTCAGGGGGCCTGAACACCGGGGAGCTGTTTTTT. Amino acids: CSASGGLNTGELFF. The chain joins TRBV20-1 to TRBJ2-2; TRBD1 aligns across 8 bases. CDR1 and CDR2 from the germline V gene are DFQATT and SNEGSKA (reference sequence). Losses at the gene ends were 5 bases for V and 1 base for J; bases not matched to a gene: 3. The CDR3 is 14 amino acids.

This clonotype occurred a few times. V is TRBV18 and J is TRBJ2-7, with 7 bases fitting TRBD1. Per the germline V gene, CDR1 is KGHSH and CDR2 is LQKENI. The CDR3 length is 14 residues. V was pared by 3 bases and J by 3 bases, with 5 bases of the junction left unmatched. The CDR3 protein is CASSPRQGGYEQYF. CDR3 sequence (DNA): TGTGCCAGCTCACCCCGACAGGGTGGCTACGAGCAGTACTTC.

This chain joins TRBV5-1 and TRBJ1-6; tentative D call: TRBD1 (6 bases). V lost 4 bases, J lost 13 bases, and 21 bases lay in between. The CDR3 sequence is 15 residues long. Germline CDR1 is SGHRS and CDR2 is YFSETQ. The DNA of the CDR3 is TGCGCCAGCAGCCCGAGCCCGGGACAAAGAGAGCCCCTCCACTTT. Encoded protein: CASSPSPGQREPLHF.

The chain employs TRBV20-1 and TRBJ1-1, with 8 bases fitting TRBD1. The germline V gene has CDR1 DFQATT and CDR2 SNEGSKA (reference sequence). The CDR3 runs 15 residues. Trimming at V came to 2 bases and at J to 0 bases, leaving 5 bases not matched to a gene. The chain's CDR3 is CSARSYRGMNTEAFF. Written as DNA, the CDR3 is TGCAGTGCTAGATCCTACAGGGGGATGAACACTGAAGCTTTCTTT.

The V call is TRBV27, the J call TRBJ1-6; 9 bases map to TRBD1. There are 17 residues in the CDR3. The J segment lost 10 bases and the V segment lost 5 bases, leaving 15 bases of the junction unmatched. Germline V lookup: CDR1 MNHEY, CDR2 SMNVEV (reference sequence). For the CDR3, the DNA is TGTGCCAGCAGTCTTGGACAGGGGAGAGACCTTGGGTCACCCCTCCACTTT. It yields the protein CASSLGQGRDLGSPLHF.

V gene TRBV6-2 or TRBV6-3 combines with J gene TRBJ1-1; 9 bases agree with TRBD1. This CDR3 has 15 amino acids. Germline CDR1 and CDR2: MNHEY and SVGEGT. Trimming removed 5 bases from V and 1 base from J; junction bases left unmatched: 5. CDR3 loop: CASSRRDRANTEAFF. CDR3 coding DNA: TGTGCCAGCAGTCGCCGGGACAGGGCGAACACTGAAGCTTTCTTT.

V usage is TRBV5-1 and J usage is TRBJ1-1; 8 bases align to TRBD1. The CDR3 totals 16 residues. Per the germline V gene, CDR1 is SGHRS and CDR2 is YFSETQ. V lost 4 bases to trimming and J lost 3 bases; unmatched junction nucleotides: 11. The CDR3 sequence: CASSPDRAVPDTEAFF. In DNA form, the CDR3 reads TGCGCCAGCAGCCCGGACAGGGCAGTTCCGGACACTGAAGCTTTCTTT.

The sample holds a few counts of this clonotype. The V and J genes are TRBV5-1 and TRBJ1-5; D gene ambiguous. Germline values: CDR1 SGHRS, CDR2 YFSETQ. The length of the CDR3 is 17 residues. V shed 0 bases and J shed 3 bases, with 16 bases lying between them. DNA of the CDR3: TGCGCCAGCAGCTTGGCCCCGACCTGGGTTCTCAATCAGCCCCAGCATTTT. This codes for CASSLAPTWVLNQPQHF.